The 10 T cell receptor beta chains below all came from one sample that was sequenced in a study of CD8 T cells in Susac syndrome. A quantity of about 0.45 to 1 ug RNA underwent reverse transcription using random hexamers. Via MiXCR, TCRdb re-called the immunoSEQ multiplex PCR reads, giving one row per CDR3 protein. The table includes roughly 200,000 distinct CDR3 sequences, about 95% detected once. Sequencing was carried out using CD4+ T cells from PBMCs. The receptors come from a human donor with multiple sclerosis.

This chain uses TRBV25-1 with TRBJ2-5; TRBD1 might be the D (5 bases). The V and J ends lost 7 bases and 5 bases respectively, with 11 bases between them. The CDR3 is made up of 12 amino acids. CDR1 is MGHDK and CDR2 is SYGVNS in the germline V gene. Written as DNA, the CDR3 is TGTGCCAGCATTTCCAGGGCGGAGACCCAGTACTTC. Translated, it gives CASISRAETQYF.

This clonotype has a single count. The rearrangement joins TRBV29-1 to TRBJ1-2; D is perhaps TRBD1 (6 bases). The germline V gene has CDR1 SQVTM and CDR2 ANQGSEA. V lost 0 bases and J lost 3, with 11 bases in between. The CDR3 extends over 14 amino acids. The CDR3 here is CSVEESGQHYGYTF. As DNA, the CDR3 is TGCAGCGTTGAAGAGAGCGGACAGCACTATGGCTACACCTTC.

J is TRBJ2-7 and V is TRBV5-1, with TRBD1 matching over 9 bases. The CDR3 totals 13 residues. V shed 5 bases, J shed 2 bases, and the junction held 2 bases outside the gene matches. The germline CDR1 and CDR2 sequences are SGHRS and YFSETQ. The CDR3 protein is CASRGDRAYEQYF. DNA of the CDR3: TGCGCCAGCAGGGGGGACAGGGCCTACGAGCAGTACTTC.

This chain links TRBV6-5 with TRBJ1-5; no clear D. Germline V gene lookup returns CDR1 MNHEY and CDR2 SVGAGI. V was pared by 4 bases and J by 4 bases, with 17 bases between. CDR3 length: 16 residues. CDR3 DNA sequence: TGTGCCAGCAGTTCTCTAACGGGCCGCCGGAATCAGCCCCAGCATTTT. The encoded protein is CASSSLTGRRNQPQHF.

The chain carries TRBV29-1 and TRBJ2-5, with 10 bases that match TRBD2. This CDR3 spans 13 amino acids. The V segment lost 7 bases and the J segment 2 bases; nucleotides outside the gene matches: 4. The germline V gene encodes CDR1 SQVTM and CDR2 ANQGSEA. The CDR3 nucleotides are TGCAGCGGAATAGCGGGGGGACAAGAGACCCAGTACTTC. Its protein is CSGIAGGQETQYF.

The chain has TRBV20-1 and TRBJ2-7; D is uncertain. This CDR3 has 8 amino acids. The germline V gene has CDR1 DFQATT and CDR2 SNEGSKA (reference sequence). The CDR3 sequence is CSARPPGV. CDR3 nucleotides: TGCAGTGCTAGACCACCCGGCGTC.

The rearrangement joins TRBV18 to TRBJ1-5; possible D gene TRBD1, 5 bases. The V gene's germline CDR1 is KGHSH and CDR2 LQKENI. The length of the CDR3 is 14 residues. The V and J ends lost 4 bases and 7 bases respectively, with 14 bases between them. The CDR3 region has the DNA TGTGCCAGCTCACAGGGGATAAGCGGGCAGCCCCAGCATTTT. It codes for CASSQGISGQPQHF.

This clonotype was picked up one time. The chain has TRBV3-1 and TRBJ1-2; D ambiguous. Germline loops: CDR1 LGHDT, CDR2 YNNKEL (reference sequence). The V gene lost 0 bases and the J gene lost 8 bases, with 10 bases spanning the gap. The length of the CDR3 is 13 residues. CDR3 protein: CASSQEGADGYTF. DNA of the CDR3: TGTGCCAGCAGCCAAGAAGGAGCAGACGGCTACACCTTC.

V and J are TRBV19 and TRBJ2-2, with TRBD1 matching 9 bases. Germline V gene data show CDR1 as LNHDA and CDR2 as SQIVND (reference sequence). Germline trimming cut 9 bases from V and 4 bases from J; bases unmatched to any gene: 6. The CDR3 spans 14 residues. The CDR3 here is CASRGTGITGELFF. The CDR3 nucleotides are TGTGCCAGCCGAGGGACAGGGATCACCGGGGAGCTGTTTTTT. Looking up the rest from reference TRBV19 and TRBJ2-2 gives the full variable domain: DGGITQSPKYLFRKEGQNVTLSCEQNLNHDAMYWYRQDPGQGLRLIYYSQIVNDFQKGDIAEGYSVSREKKESFPLTVTSAQKNPTAFYLCASRGTGITGELFFGEGSRLTVL.

The chain has TRBV29-1 and TRBJ1-1; 7 bases agree with TRBD1. The CDR3 covers 12 residues. The germline V gene encodes CDR1 SQVTM and CDR2 ANQGSEA. V was pared by 5 bases and J by 0 bases, with 0 bases of the junction left unmatched. This CDR3 reads CSVQGVNTEAFF. CDR3 nucleotide sequence: TGCAGCGTTCAGGGGGTGAACACTGAAGCTTTCTTT.